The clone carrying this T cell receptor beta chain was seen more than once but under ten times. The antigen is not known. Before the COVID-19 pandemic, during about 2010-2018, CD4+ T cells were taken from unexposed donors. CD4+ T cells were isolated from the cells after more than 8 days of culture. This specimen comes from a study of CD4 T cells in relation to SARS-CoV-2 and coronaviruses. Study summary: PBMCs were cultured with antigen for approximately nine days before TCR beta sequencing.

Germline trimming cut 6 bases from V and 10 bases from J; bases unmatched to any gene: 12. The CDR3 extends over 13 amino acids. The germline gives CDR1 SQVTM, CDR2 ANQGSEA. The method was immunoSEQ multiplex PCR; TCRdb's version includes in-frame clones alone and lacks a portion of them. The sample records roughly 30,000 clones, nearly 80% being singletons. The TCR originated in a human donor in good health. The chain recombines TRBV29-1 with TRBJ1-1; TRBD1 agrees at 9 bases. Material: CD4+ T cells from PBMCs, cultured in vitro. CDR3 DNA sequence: TGCAGCGTGCTGACAGGGGGTACGGGGGGAGCTTTCTTT. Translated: CSVLTGGTGGAFF.